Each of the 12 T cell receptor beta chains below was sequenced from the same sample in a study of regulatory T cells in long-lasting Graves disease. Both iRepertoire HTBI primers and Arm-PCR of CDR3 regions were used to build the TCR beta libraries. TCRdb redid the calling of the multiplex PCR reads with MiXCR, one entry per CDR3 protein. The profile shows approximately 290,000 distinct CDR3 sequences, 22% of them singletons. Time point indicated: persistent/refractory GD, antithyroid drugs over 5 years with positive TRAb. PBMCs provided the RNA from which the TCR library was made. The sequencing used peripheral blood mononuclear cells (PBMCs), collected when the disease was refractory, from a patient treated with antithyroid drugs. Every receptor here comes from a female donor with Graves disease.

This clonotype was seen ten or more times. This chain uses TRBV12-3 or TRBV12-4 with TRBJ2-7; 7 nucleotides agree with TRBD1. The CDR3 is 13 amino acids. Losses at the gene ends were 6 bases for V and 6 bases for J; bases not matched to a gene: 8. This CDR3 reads CASSRQGSGEQYF. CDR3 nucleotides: TGTGCCAGCAGCCGACAGGGATCGGGCGAGCAGTACTTC.

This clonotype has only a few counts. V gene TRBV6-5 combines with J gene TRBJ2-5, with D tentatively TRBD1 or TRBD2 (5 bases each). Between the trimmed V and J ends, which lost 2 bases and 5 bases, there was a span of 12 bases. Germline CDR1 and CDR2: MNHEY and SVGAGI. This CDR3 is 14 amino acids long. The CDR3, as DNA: TGTGCCAGCAGTTACCTCTCGGGGACGGAGACCCAGTACTTC. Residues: CASSYLSGTETQYF.

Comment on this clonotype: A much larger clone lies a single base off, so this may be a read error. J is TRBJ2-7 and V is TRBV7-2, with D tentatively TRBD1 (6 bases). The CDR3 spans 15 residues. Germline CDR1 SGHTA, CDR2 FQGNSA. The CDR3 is CAGSRTASFSYEQYF. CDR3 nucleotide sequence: TGTGCCGGCAGCAGGACAGCCTCATTCTCCTACGAGCAGTACTTC.

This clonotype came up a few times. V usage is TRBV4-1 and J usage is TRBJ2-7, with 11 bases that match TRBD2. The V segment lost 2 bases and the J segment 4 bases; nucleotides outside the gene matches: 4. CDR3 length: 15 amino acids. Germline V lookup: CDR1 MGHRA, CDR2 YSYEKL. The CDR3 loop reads CASSQPASGGYEQYF. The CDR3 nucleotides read TGCGCCAGCAGCCAACCCGCTAGCGGGGGGTACGAGCAGTACTTC.

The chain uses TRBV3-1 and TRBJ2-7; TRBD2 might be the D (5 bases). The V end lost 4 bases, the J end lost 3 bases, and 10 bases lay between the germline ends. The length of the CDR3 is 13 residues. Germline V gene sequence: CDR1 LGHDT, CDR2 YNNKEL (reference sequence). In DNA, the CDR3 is TGTGCCAGCAGCCGTGAGGGCCTCTACGAGCAGTACTTC. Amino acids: CASSREGLYEQYF.

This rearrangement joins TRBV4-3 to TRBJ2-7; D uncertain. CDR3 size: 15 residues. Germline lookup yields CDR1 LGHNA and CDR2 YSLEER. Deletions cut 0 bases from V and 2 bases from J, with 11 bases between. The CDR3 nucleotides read TGCGCCAGCAGCCAAGAGATCGGCAACGCCTACGAGCAGTACTTC. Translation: CASSQEIGNAYEQYF.

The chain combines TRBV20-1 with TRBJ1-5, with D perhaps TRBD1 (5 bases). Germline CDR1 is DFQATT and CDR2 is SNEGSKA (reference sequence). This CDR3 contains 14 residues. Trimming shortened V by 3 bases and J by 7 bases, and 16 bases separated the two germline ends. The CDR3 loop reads CSARGIGGWQPQHF. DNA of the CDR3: TGCAGTGCTAGGGGCATCGGGGGTTGGCAGCCCCAGCATTTT.

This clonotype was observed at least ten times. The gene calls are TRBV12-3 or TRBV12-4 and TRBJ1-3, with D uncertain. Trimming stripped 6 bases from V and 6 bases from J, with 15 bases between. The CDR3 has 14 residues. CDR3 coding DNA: TGTGCCAGCAGCCAGGACGTGTCCCTAAACACCATATATTTT. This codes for CASSQDVSLNTIYF.

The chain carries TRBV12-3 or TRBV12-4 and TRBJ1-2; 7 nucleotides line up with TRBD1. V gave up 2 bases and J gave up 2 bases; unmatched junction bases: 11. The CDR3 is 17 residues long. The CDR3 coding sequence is TGTGCCAGCAGTTTACAAGCCGGGACAGAAAAGAACTATGGCTACACCTTC. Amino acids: CASSLQAGTEKNYGYTF.

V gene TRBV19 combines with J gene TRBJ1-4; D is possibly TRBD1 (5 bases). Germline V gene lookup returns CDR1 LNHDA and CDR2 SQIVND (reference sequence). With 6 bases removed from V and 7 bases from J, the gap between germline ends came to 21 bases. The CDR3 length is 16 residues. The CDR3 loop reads CASRNDRGVEGEKLFF. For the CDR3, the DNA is TGTGCCAGTAGGAACGATCGAGGGGTGGAAGGTGAAAAACTGTTTTTT.

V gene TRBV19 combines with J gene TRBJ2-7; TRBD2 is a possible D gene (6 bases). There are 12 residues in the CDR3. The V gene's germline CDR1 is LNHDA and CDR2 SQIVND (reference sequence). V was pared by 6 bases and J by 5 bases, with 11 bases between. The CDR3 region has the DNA TGTGCCAGTAGCGAGGGAGGCCACGAGCAGTACTTC. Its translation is CASSEGGHEQYF.

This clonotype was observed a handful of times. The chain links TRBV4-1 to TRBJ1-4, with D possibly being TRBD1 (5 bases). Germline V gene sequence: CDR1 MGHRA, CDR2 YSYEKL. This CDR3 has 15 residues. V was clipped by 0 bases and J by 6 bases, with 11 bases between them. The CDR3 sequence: CASSQDWGGDEKLFF. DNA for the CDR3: TGCGCCAGCAGCCAAGATTGGGGAGGGGATGAAAAACTGTTTTTT.